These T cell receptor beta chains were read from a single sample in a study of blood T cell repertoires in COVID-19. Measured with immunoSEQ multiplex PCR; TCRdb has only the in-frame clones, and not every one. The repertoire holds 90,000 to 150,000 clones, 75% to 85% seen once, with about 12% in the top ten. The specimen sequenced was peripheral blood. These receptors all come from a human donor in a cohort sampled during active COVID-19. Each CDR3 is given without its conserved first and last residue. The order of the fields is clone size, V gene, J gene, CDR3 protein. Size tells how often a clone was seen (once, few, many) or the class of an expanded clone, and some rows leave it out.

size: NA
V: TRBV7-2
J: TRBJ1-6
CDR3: ASSPGAGQGGSYNSPLH

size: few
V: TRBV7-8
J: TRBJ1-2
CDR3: ASSPNRAVYYGYT

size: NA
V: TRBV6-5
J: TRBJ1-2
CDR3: ASSYSSGRGNGYT

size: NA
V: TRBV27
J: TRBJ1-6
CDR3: ASRKEFYNSPLH

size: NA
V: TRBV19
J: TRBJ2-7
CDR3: ASSSRDRLYEQY

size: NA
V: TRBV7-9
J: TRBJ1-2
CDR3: ASSPPTDTYGYT

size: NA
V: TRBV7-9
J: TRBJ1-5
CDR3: ASSLGLTEPQH

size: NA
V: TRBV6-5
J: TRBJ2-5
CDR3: ASKKGGSPEETQY

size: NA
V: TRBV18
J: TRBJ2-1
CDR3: ASSKTGRSYNEQF

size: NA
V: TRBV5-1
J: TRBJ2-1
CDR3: ASEAVSGDFNEQF

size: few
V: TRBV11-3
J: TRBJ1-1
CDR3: ASSPGTLNTEAF

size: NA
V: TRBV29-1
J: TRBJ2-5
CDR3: SVPGTGAWKTQY

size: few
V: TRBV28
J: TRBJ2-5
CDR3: ASRLLYQETQY

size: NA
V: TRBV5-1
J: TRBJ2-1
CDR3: ASSRLAGSYNEQF

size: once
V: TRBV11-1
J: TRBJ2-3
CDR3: ASSFQRGAADTQY

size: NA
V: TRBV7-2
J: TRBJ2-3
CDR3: ASSLWTPHTQY

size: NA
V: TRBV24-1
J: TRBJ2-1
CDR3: ATGQGAYNEQF

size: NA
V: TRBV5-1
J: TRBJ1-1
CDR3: ASSPAGGMNTEAF

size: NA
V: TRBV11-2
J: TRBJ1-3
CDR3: ASSLTDRGNTIY

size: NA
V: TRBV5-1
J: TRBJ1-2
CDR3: ASSLAGEGGYGYT

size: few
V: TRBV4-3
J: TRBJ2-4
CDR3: ASSQGSGQFLANIQY

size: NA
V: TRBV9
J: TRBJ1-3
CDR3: ASSWGQRTGNTIY

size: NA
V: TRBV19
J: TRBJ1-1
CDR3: ASSTPGEVNTEAF

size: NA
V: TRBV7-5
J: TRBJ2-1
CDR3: VRSFYGVRQF

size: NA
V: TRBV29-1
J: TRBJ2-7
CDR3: SAGQGTYEQY

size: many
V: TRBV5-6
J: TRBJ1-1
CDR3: ASSGYSPSINTEAF

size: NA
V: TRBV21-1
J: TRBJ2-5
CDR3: ASSKARAKETQY

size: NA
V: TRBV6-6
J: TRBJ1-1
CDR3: ASSPDGTGGLNTEAF

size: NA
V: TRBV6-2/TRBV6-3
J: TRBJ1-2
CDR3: ASSPAGPSNYGYT

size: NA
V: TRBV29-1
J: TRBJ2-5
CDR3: SVGQNQETQY

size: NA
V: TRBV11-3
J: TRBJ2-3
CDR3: ASSVQGTDTQY

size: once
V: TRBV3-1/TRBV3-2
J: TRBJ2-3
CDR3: ASSQPGGRADTQY

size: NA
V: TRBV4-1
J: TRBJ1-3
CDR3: ASSQPSSGNTIY

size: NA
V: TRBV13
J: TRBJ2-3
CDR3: ASSSSYTGTVTDTQY

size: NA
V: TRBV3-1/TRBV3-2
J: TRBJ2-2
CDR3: ASSRAQMGELF

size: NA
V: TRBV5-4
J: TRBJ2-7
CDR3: ASSFSGMYEQY